This T cell receptor beta chain was captured by sequencing in a study of beta chain features in type 1 diabetes. Findings and caveats of the study: High TCR expression in some cells could lead to their over-representation in cDNA sequencing. TCRB CDR3s from Type 1 diabetes patients were moderately but significantly shorter in all four CD4+ subsets. The naive, central memory and Treg TCRB repertoires of patients appeared to be more similar to one another than those of healthy donors.

With 1 base removed from V and 5 bases from J, the gap between germline ends came to 9 bases. Germline V gives CDR1 SGHTA, CDR2 FQGTGA. CDR3 length: 14 residues. To note about this clone: Its antigen is as yet unknown.

Sorting with CD45RO/CCR7/CD25/CD127/CD95/CD27 yielded naive, central memory, regulatory and stem-like memory CD4+ cells. TCRB transcripts that were expressed got sequenced, as all of the isolated RNA had been reverse transcribed. Sequencing was performed with immunoSEQ multiplex PCR; in TCRdb, only in-frame clones are kept and a portion is missing. The table shows some 900,000 clones, with 17% occurring only once. The receptor was derived from a woman aged 18-29 years in good health. The specimen sequenced was naive CD4+ T cells from blood. This chain uses TRBV7-3 with TRBJ2-1, with D possibly matching TRBD2 (6 bases). The CDR3 loop is CASSLNRLDNEQFF. CDR3 bases: TGTGCCAGCAGCTTAAACAGACTAGACAATGAGCAGTTCTTC. The full variable domain, with the rest looked up from reference TRBV7-3 and TRBJ2-1, is GAGVSQTPSNKVTEKGKYVELRCDPISGHTALYWYRQSLGQGPEFLIYFQGTGAADDSGLPNDRFFAVRPEGSVSTLKIQRTERGDSAVYLCASSLNRLDNEQFFGPGTRLTVL.